This T cell receptor (beta chain) was sequenced in a study of blood T cell repertoires in COVID-19. Study at large: PBMCs, B-cell-depleted T cells, or T cells were the source of the cDNA or gDNA that made up the material.

Method: immunoSEQ multiplex PCR; TCRdb's copy keeps in-frame clones and lacks some. The table has approximately 250,000 clones, 75% to 90% seen once. Germline V CDR1 and CDR2: SGHRS, YFSETQ. V was clipped by 0 bases and J by 5 bases, with 14 bases between them. The CDR3 has 15 amino acids. Seattle participants joined during active infection and were tracked over time. The chain couples TRBV5-1 to TRBJ1-2; D is ambiguous. The sequence was obtained from a woman in her 70s with COVID-19, enrolled during active disease. The sequencing input was peripheral blood. CDR3 DNA: TGCGCCAGCAGCTTGGCCGGGTCCAGCGTTTATGGCTACACCTTC. This translates into CASSLAGSSVYGYTF.